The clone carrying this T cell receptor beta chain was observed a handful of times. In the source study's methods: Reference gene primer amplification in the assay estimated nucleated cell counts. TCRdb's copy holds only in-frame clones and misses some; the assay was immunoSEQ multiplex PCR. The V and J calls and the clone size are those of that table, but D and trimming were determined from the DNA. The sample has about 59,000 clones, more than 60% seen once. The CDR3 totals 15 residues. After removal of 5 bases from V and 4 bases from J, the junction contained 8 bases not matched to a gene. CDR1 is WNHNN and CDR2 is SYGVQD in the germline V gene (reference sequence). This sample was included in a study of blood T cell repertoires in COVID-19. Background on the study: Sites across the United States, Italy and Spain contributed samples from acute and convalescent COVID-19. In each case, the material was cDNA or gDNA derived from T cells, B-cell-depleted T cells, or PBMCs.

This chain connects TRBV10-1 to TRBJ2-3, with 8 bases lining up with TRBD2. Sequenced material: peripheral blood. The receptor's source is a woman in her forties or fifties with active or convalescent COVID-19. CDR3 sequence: CASSKGLDSADTQYF. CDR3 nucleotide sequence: TGCGCCAGCAGTAAGGGACTAGATAGCGCAGATACGCAGTATTTT.